The 16 T cell receptor beta chains below come from one sample, sequenced in a study of blood T cell repertoires in COVID-19. The method was immunoSEQ multiplex PCR; TCRdb's version includes in-frame clones alone and lacks a portion of them. Of about 77,000 clones in the sample, more than 90% were seen once. The material sequenced was peripheral blood. The receptors here all came from a woman of 80 years or more with active or convalescent COVID-19.

This clone was detected a few times. V gene TRBV3-1 (or the pseudogene TRBV3-2) combines with J gene TRBJ1-5; 8 positions match TRBD1. V trimming: 8 bases; J trimming: 5 bases; junction bases outside the gene matches: 2. This CDR3 comprises 12 residues. Germline V lookup: CDR1 LGHDT, CDR2 YNNKEL (reference sequence). CDR3 bases: TGTGCCAGCGTACAGGGGGATCAGCCCCAGCATTTT. Its translation: CASVQGDQPQHF.

The V gene is TRBV18, the J gene TRBJ1-6; TRBD1 is a possible D gene (5 bases). The germline V and J ends were trimmed by 2 bases and 3 bases, with 11 bases remaining between them. This CDR3 is 16 amino acids long. Germline CDR1 KGHSH, CDR2 LQKENI. The CDR3 coding sequence is TGTGCCAGCTCACCAGCGGGGGGAAACTATAATTCACCCCTCCACTTT. This gives the protein CASSPAGGNYNSPLHF.

The chain joins TRBV24-1 to TRBJ1-5, with D maybe TRBD1 (6 bases). Germline CDR1 is KGHDR and CDR2 is SFDVKD. This CDR3 has 15 amino acids. Trimming stripped 9 bases from V and 2 bases from J, with 16 bases between. CDR3 DNA: TGTGCCACCGGCTCAACAGGGAGAGGCAATCAGCCCCAGCATTTT. Translation: CATGSTGRGNQPQHF.

The chain combines TRBV7-3 with TRBJ1-2; D is ambiguous. The CDR3 is 14 residues long. The germline V and J ends were trimmed by 1 base and 4 bases, with 10 bases remaining between them. Germline V gene lookup returns CDR1 SGHTA and CDR2 FQGTGA. The CDR3 loop reads CASSLIAGFYGYTF. CDR3 nucleotide sequence: TGTGCCAGCAGCTTAATAGCGGGATTCTATGGCTACACCTTC.

The chain uses TRBV2 and TRBJ1-6; 8 nucleotides align to TRBD1. Trimming took 8 bases from V and 7 from J; bases not matched to a gene: 7. The germline CDR1 and CDR2 sequences are SNHLY and FYNNEI. The CDR3 is 14 amino acids. CDR3 region: CASRTGFVNSPLHF. The CDR3 coding sequence is TGTGCCAGCCGGACAGGGTTTGTGAATTCACCCCTCCACTTT. The variable domain in full, with the rest retrieved from reference TRBV2 and TRBJ1-6, is EPEVTQTPSHQVTQMGQEVILRCVPISNHLYFYWYRQILGQKVEFLVSFYNNEISEKSEIFDDQFSVERPDGSNFTLKIRSTKLEDSAMYFCASRTGFVNSPLHFGNGTRLTVT.

This chain links TRBV28 with TRBJ2-5, with 12 bases matching TRBD2. The CDR3 runs 16 residues. The germline V gene has CDR1 MDHEN and CDR2 SYDVKM. The trim removed 5 bases at V and 4 bases at J, leaving 8 bases unmatched. The CDR3 is CASSQKKLAGGETQYF. DNA for the CDR3: TGTGCCAGCAGTCAAAAGAAACTAGCGGGGGGAGAGACCCAGTACTTC.

V and J are TRBV7-3 and TRBJ2-5; D unclear. V lost 3 bases and J lost 2, with 7 bases in between. The CDR3 is 13 residues long. Germline loops: CDR1 SGHTA, CDR2 FQGTGA. In nucleotides, the CDR3 is TGTGCCAGCAGCTTCGGAGCACAAGAGACCCAGTACTTC. Translation: CASSFGAQETQYF.

This clone was recorded only once. V usage is TRBV5-1 and J usage is TRBJ1-2; 9 bases map to TRBD1. V lost 1 base and J lost 5; bases outside the gene matches: 3. Germline loops: CDR1 SGHRS, CDR2 YFSETQ. The CDR3 covers 14 residues. The CDR3, as DNA: TGCGCCAGCAGCTTGACAGGGGGCGGATATGGCTACACCTTC. Its translation is CASSLTGGGYGYTF.

The V call is TRBV19, the J call TRBJ1-1; 8 nucleotides line up with TRBD1. Trimming removed 6 bases from V and 1 base from J; junction bases left unmatched: 7. The CDR3 has 15 residues. In germline, CDR1 is LNHDA, CDR2 SQIVND (reference sequence). In nucleotides, the CDR3 is TGTGCCAGTAGAATTGCCGGGACAGGGAACACTGAAGCTTTCTTT. Translation: CASRIAGTGNTEAFF.

V usage is TRBV18 and J usage is TRBJ1-5; 8 positions agree with TRBD1. This CDR3 region has 16 residues. CDR1 and CDR2 from the germline V gene are KGHSH and LQKENI. Losses at the gene ends were 3 bases for V and 12 bases for J; bases not matched to a gene: 16. The CDR3 here is CASSPQDRAIRSGQHF. DNA of the CDR3: TGTGCCAGCTCACCTCAGGACAGGGCCATCCGTAGTGGCCAGCATTTT.

This sequence joins TRBV9 and TRBJ1-2; TRBD1 matches at 7 bases. The CDR3 extends over 14 amino acids. The trim removed 3 bases at V and 3 bases at J, leaving 5 bases unmatched. Germline loops: CDR1 SGDLS, CDR2 YYNGEE. CDR3 sequence reads: CASSGWDRDYGYTF. CDR3 DNA sequence: TGTGCCAGCAGCGGATGGGACAGAGACTATGGCTACACCTTC.

This clone showed up just a few times. The rearrangement uses TRBV7-3 and TRBJ2-2; maybe TRBD2 (5 bases). Germline CDR1 reads SGHTA; CDR2 reads FQGTGA. The CDR3 is 14 amino acids. Trimming removed 1 base at V and 4 bases at J, with 7 bases between. CDR3 in amino acids: CASSLRLSTGELFF. CDR3 DNA sequence: TGTGCCAGCAGCTTAAGACTATCCACCGGGGAGCTGTTTTTT.

In DNA form, the CDR3 reads TGTGCCAGCAGCCAAAAGACCCAGACGGGGAACACTGAAGCTTTCTTT. This gives the protein CASSQKTQTGNTEAFF. V is TRBV3-1 (or the pseudogene TRBV3-2) and J is TRBJ1-1; unclear D gene. Germline V CDR1 and CDR2: LGHDT, YNNKEL (reference sequence). This CDR3 region has 16 residues. The V gene lost 2 bases and the J gene lost 1 base, with 14 bases spanning the gap.

This clone was observed a single time. J is TRBJ1-1 and V is TRBV5-4; no definite D call. The CDR3 extends over 13 amino acids. Germline V gene sequence: CDR1 SGHNT, CDR2 YYREEE (reference sequence). Trimming left V 4 bases short and J 2 bases short, with 9 bases between. The CDR3 spells CASSPRVNTEAFF. The CDR3 region has the DNA TGTGCCAGCAGCCCTCGGGTCAACACTGAAGCTTTCTTT.

This clone appeared once. J is TRBJ2-6 and V is TRBV19; 13 positions match TRBD2. Germline values: CDR1 LNHDA, CDR2 SQIVND (reference sequence). The CDR3 totals 18 residues. Germline trimming cut 5 bases from V and 2 bases from J; bases unmatched to any gene: 6. The CDR3 DNA reads as TGTGCCAGTAGTCGCCCGGGACTAGCGGGGACTGGGGCCAACGTCCTGACTTTC. Translation gives CASSRPGLAGTGANVLTF. The complete variable domain, with remaining parts taken from reference TRBV19 and TRBJ2-6, reads DGGITQSPKYLFRKEGQNVTLSCEQNLNHDAMYWYRQDPGQGLRLIYYSQIVNDFQKGDIAEGYSVSREKKESFPLTVTSAQKNPTAFYLCASSRPGLAGTGANVLTFGAGSRLTVL.

The V call is TRBV28, the J call TRBJ1-2, with 8 bases fitting TRBD1. Germline V CDR1 and CDR2: MDHEN, SYDVKM. The CDR3 contains 16 residues. J was trimmed by 4 bases and V by 8 bases; bases with no gene match: 15. The CDR3 DNA reads as TGTGCCAGCGGCCGGGACAGGAGAGTGGGGGGCTATGGCTACACCTTC. This encodes CASGRDRRVGGYGYTF.